One and the same sample provided the 20 T cell receptor beta chains below, sequenced in a study of blood T cell repertoires in COVID-19 (TCRdb year 2020). Receptor amplification or capture employed the immunoSEQ multiplex PCR assay. This immuneACCESS table, as held by TCRdb, lists in-frame sequences with V and J called but not all clones. Of the missing ones, under half trace to an unresolved V gene in checked studies; the others have no known cause. The sample table records under 95,000 clones; 86% of these occur just once. In total, the top ten clones hold roughly 20% of the sample. The sample consisted of peripheral blood. The receptors derive from an elderly woman with acute or convalescent COVID-19.

The chain joins TRBV19 to TRBJ1-1; D is unresolved. Germline values: CDR1 LNHDA, CDR2 SQIVND (reference sequence). Trimming took off 7 bases at V and 0 bases at J, with 9 bases between the two ends. CDR3 size: 13 residues. The CDR3 reads CASTLTVNTEAFF. As DNA, the CDR3 is TGTGCCAGTACCCTCACGGTGAACACTGAAGCTTTCTTT. The full variable domain, completed using reference TRBV19 and TRBJ1-1, is DGGITQSPKYLFRKEGQNVTLSCEQNLNHDAMYWYRQDPGQGLRLIYYSQIVNDFQKGDIAEGYSVSREKKESFPLTVTSAQKNPTAFYLCASTLTVNTEAFFGQGTRLTVV.

A word on this clone: Other DNA sequences in the same sample also yield this CDR3. This sequence joins TRBV18 and TRBJ2-5; TRBD1 matches at 7 bases. From germline, CDR1 is KGHSH and CDR2 LQKENI. Trimming took 3 bases from V and 2 from J; bases not matched to a gene: 0. The CDR3 contains 13 residues. CDR3 loop: CASSPGQQETQYF. CDR3 DNA: TGTGCCAGCTCACCGGGACAGCAAGAGACCCAGTACTTC.

This rearrangement joins TRBV5-1 to TRBJ2-7; D perhaps matches TRBD1 (6 bases). The V end lost 4 bases, the J end lost 2 bases, and 10 bases lay between the germline ends. CDR3 length: 13 amino acids. Germline V gene sequence: CDR1 SGHRS, CDR2 YFSETQ. CDR3 sequence reads: CASSPGTPYEQYF. In nucleotides, the CDR3 is TGCGCCAGCAGCCCAGGGACACCCTACGAGCAGTACTTC.

A note on this clone: At the DNA level, this CDR3 is encoded by other sequences in the same sample as well. The chain links TRBV14 to TRBJ2-7; tentative D call: TRBD1 (6 bases). CDR1 and CDR2 from the germline V gene are SGHDN and FVKESK. The CDR3 covers 13 residues. V was trimmed by 4 bases and J by 5 bases, leaving 12 bases between them. The CDR3 DNA follows: TGTGCCAGCAGCCTGTACAGGGCCCACGAGCAGTACTTC. It codes for CASSLYRAHEQYF. The variable domain in full, with the rest retrieved from reference TRBV14 and TRBJ2-7, is EAGVTQFPSHSVIEKGQTVTLRCDPISGHDNLYWYRRVMGKEIKFLLHFVKESKQDESGMPNNRFLAERTGGTYSTLKVQPAELEDSGVYFCASSLYRAHEQYFGPGTRLTVT.

This sequence joins TRBV9 and TRBJ2-2, with D unclear. From germline, CDR1 is SGDLS and CDR2 YYNGEE. This CDR3 is 14 amino acids long. V dropped 4 bases and J dropped 4 bases, with 11 bases sitting between them. CDR3 loop: CASSPQEGTGELFF. For the CDR3, the DNA is TGTGCCAGCAGCCCCCAGGAAGGCACCGGGGAGCTGTTTTTT.

This clone was recorded only once. The CDR3 spells CASKGQGAGETQYF. For the CDR3, the DNA is TGTGCCAGCAAGGGACAGGGGGCGGGAGAGACCCAGTACTTC. The chain carries TRBV21-1 and TRBJ2-5; the D call TRBD1 from the table was never checked on the DNA. TRBV21-1 is termed a pseudogene. This CDR3 spans 14 amino acids.

The chain carries TRBV7-8 and TRBJ2-7; 7 nucleotides match TRBD2. The CDR3 length is 16 residues. V gave up 4 bases and J gave up 2 bases; unmatched junction bases: 11. Looked up from germline, CDR1 is SGHVS and CDR2 is FQNEAQ. The CDR3 DNA sequence: TGTGCCAGCAGCTATCCCCGGGACTACGACCCCTACGAGCAGTACTTC. Protein sequence: CASSYPRDYDPYEQYF. The whole variable domain, filled in from reference TRBV7-8 and TRBJ2-7, reads GAGVSQSPRYKVAKRGQDVALRCDPISGHVSLFWYQQALGQGPEFLTYFQNEAQLDKSGLPSDRFFAERPEGSVSTLKIQRTQQEDSAVYLCASSYPRDYDPYEQYFGPGTRLTVT.

The chain uses TRBV7-2 and TRBJ1-4; D unresolved. Germline-derived CDR1 and CDR2 are SGHTA and FQGNSA. Trimming left V 4 bases short and J 7 bases short, with 16 bases between. The CDR3 runs 15 residues. The CDR3 coding sequence is TGTGCCAGCAGCTCCGGAGCTCTCCGAGGTGAAAAACTGTTTTTT. The encoded protein is CASSSGALRGEKLFF.

This clone appeared a few times. V usage is TRBV3-1 (or the pseudogene TRBV3-2) and J usage is TRBJ1-4; 9 bases are shared with TRBD1. The germline CDR1 and CDR2 sequences are LGHDT and YNNKEL (reference sequence). Trimming at V came to 1 base and at J to 4 bases, leaving 13 bases not matched to a gene. This CDR3 is 19 amino acids long. CDR3 in amino acids: CASSQGVWGQGGINEKLFF. CDR3 in DNA: TGTGCCAGCAGCCAAGGGGTCTGGGGACAGGGAGGTATTAATGAAAAACTGTTTTTT.

The chain couples TRBV6-6 to TRBJ1-3; the match to TRBD1 covers 9 bases. The length of the CDR3 is 16 residues. The V and J ends lost 2 bases and 1 base, in that order; junction bases with no gene match: 3. CDR1 MNHNY and CDR2 SVGAGI come from the germline V gene (reference sequence). CDR3 loop: CASSYDRGFSGNTIYF. The CDR3 DNA reads as TGTGCCAGCAGTTACGACAGGGGGTTTTCTGGAAACACCATATATTTT.

The chain is built from TRBV7-2 and TRBJ1-3; D unclear. The CDR3 loop spans 14 amino acids. V gave up 0 bases and J gave up 0 bases, with 3 bases separating them. CDR1 and CDR2 from the germline V gene are SGHTA and FQGNSA. The CDR3 region has the DNA TGTGCCAGCAGCTTAGCCAGCTCTGGAAACACCATATATTTT. This gives the protein CASSLASSGNTIYF.

The chain has TRBV12-3 or TRBV12-4 and TRBJ2-7, with D hard to call. This CDR3 spans 13 amino acids. The ends were cut back, 3 bases at V and 4 bases at J, with 10 bases in the middle. The CDR3 coding sequence is TGTGCCAGCAGTTTGGGCAACCAATACGAGCAGTACTTC. Encoded protein: CASSLGNQYEQYF.

The J gene is TRBJ1-1, the V gene TRBV21-1. TRBV21-1 is classified as a pseudogene. The CDR3 is made up of 15 amino acids. The CDR3 region is CASAYPDSRETEAFF. The CDR3 nucleotides are TGTGCCAGCGCCTACCCGGACTCTCGGGAGACTGAAGCTTTCTTT.

The rearrangement links TRBV3-1 (or the pseudogene TRBV3-2) to TRBJ2-1, with 8 bases matching TRBD2. Per the germline V gene, CDR1 is LGHDT and CDR2 is YNNKEL (reference sequence). The V and J ends lost 0 bases and 7 bases, in that order; junction bases with no gene match: 14. This CDR3 contains 18 residues. The CDR3 region has the DNA TGTGCCAGCAGCCAAGATATCGGGCTACGGGGGGGAGGTAATGAGCAGTTCTTC. It codes for CASSQDIGLRGGGNEQFF.

The chain carries TRBV27 and TRBJ1-1, with a possible D match to TRBD1 (6 bases). The CDR3 is 17 amino acids. Trimming cost V 5 bases and J 0 bases, with 19 bases left between them. The germline CDR1 and CDR2 sequences are MNHEY and SMNVEV (reference sequence). In nucleotides, the CDR3 is TGTGCCAGCAGTCTAACTCCTCCAGGGGCTCTGAACACTGAAGCTTTCTTT. It encodes CASSLTPPGALNTEAFF.

The chain uses TRBV19 and TRBJ1-1, with 12 positions matching TRBD1. Germline V gene data show CDR1 as LNHDA and CDR2 as SQIVND (reference sequence). There are 18 residues in the CDR3. Unmatched junction bases numbered 11, after V lost 3 bases and J lost 3 bases. The CDR3 DNA reads TGTGCCAGTAGTATGACCCGGGACAGGGGGCGTAAAGACACTGAAGCTTTCTTT. This codes for CASSMTRDRGRKDTEAFF. Based on the CDR3 plus reference TRBV19 and TRBJ1-1, the full variable domain is DGGITQSPKYLFRKEGQNVTLSCEQNLNHDAMYWYRQDPGQGLRLIYYSQIVNDFQKGDIAEGYSVSREKKESFPLTVTSAQKNPTAFYLCASSMTRDRGRKDTEAFFGQGTRLTVV.

This chain uses TRBV5-1 with TRBJ2-1; D may be TRBD1 (6 bases). CDR3 length: 16 residues. Trimming cost V 4 bases and J 9 bases, with 23 bases left between them. CDR1 is SGHRS, CDR2 YFSETQ, per germline. CDR3 residues: CASSRFPGVYNAEQFF. DNA for the CDR3: TGCGCCAGCAGCCGCTTTCCAGGGGTGTACAATGCTGAGCAGTTCTTC.

This clone came up a few times. This chain links TRBV5-8 with TRBJ2-1; 9 positions agree with TRBD2. J lost 7 bases, V lost 1 base, and 6 bases had no gene match. This CDR3 spans 15 amino acids. Germline CDR1 reads SGHTS; CDR2 reads YDEGEE. The CDR3 DNA reads as TGTGCCAGCAGCTTGTCGGCGGGGGGGCAAAATGAGCAGTTCTTC. As protein: CASSLSAGGQNEQFF. The whole variable domain, filled in from reference TRBV5-8 and TRBJ2-1, reads EAGVTQSPTHLIKTRGQQATLRCSPISGHTSVYWYQQALGLGLQFLLWYDEGEERNRGNFPPRFSGRQFPNYSSELNVNALELEDSALYLCASSLSAGGQNEQFFGPGTRLTVL.

This clone was seen just once. J is TRBJ2-1 and V is TRBV6-5; 9 bases line up with TRBD1. There are 15 residues in the CDR3. Trimming cost V 3 bases and J 3 bases; bases outside gene matches: 3. Per the germline V gene, CDR1 is MNHEY and CDR2 is SVGAGI. The CDR3 sequence: CASSYPGQGYNEQFF. The CDR3 DNA reads TGTGCCAGCAGTTATCCGGGACAGGGCTACAATGAGCAGTTCTTC.

The rearrangement uses TRBV15 and TRBJ2-7; 9 nucleotides match TRBD1. Germline assignment: CDR1 LNHNV and CDR2 YYDKDF (reference sequence). V was pared by 1 base and J by 7 bases, with 5 bases of the junction left unmatched. The CDR3 spans 14 residues. The CDR3 region has the DNA TGTGCCACCAGCAGAGGGGACAGGGTGGATGAGCAGTACTTC. It is translated as CATSRGDRVDEQYF. Full variable domain (remainder filled in from reference TRBV15 and TRBJ2-7): DAMVIQNPRYQVTQFGKPVTLSCSQTLNHNVMYWYQQKSSQAPKLLFHYYDKDFNNEADTPDNFQSRRPNTSFCFLDIRSPGLGDTAMYLCATSRGDRVDEQYFGPGTRLTVT.